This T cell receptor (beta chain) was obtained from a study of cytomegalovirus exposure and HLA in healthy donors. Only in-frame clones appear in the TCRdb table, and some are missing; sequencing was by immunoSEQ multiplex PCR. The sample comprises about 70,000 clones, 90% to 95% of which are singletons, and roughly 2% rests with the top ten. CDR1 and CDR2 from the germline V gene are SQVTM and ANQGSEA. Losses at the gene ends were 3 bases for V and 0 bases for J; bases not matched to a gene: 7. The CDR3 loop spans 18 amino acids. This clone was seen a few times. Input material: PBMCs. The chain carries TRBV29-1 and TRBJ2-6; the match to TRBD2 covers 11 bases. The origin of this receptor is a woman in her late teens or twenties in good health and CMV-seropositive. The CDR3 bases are TGCAGCGTTGACCTAGCGGGGGGTAGCTACTCTGGGGCCAACGTCCTGACTTTC. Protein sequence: CSVDLAGGSYSGANVLTF.